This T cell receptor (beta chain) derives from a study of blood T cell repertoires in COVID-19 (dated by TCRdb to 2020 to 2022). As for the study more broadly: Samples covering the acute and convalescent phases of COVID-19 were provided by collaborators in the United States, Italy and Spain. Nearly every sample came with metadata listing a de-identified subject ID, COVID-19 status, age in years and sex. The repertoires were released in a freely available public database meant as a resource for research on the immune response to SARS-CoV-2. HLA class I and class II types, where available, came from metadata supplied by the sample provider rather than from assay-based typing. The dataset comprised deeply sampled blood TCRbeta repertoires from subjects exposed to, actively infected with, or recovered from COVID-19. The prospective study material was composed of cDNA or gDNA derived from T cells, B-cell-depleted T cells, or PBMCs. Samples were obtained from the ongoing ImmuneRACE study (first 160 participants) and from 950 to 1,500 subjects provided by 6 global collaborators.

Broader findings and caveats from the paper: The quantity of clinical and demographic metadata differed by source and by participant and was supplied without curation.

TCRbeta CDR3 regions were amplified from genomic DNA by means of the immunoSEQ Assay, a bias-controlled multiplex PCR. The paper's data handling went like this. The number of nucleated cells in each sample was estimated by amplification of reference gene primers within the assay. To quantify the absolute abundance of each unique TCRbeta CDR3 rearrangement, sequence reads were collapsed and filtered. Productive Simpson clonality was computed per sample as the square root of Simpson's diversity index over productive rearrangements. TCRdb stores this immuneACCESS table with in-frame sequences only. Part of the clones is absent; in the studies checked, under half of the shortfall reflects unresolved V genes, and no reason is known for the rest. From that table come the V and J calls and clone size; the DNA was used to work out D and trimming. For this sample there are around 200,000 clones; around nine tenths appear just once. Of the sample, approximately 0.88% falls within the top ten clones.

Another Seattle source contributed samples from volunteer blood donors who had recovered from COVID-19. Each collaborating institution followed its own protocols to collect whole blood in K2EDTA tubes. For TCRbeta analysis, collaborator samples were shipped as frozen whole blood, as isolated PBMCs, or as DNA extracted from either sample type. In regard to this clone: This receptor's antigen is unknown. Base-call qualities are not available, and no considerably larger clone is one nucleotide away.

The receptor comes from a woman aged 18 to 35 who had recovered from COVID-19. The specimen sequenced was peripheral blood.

The CDR3 is CASSPWGAYEQYF. The sequence in DNA is TGTGCCAGCAGTCCGTGGGGGGCCTACGAGCAGTACTTC. Recombination joined TRBV12-3 or TRBV12-4 with TRBJ2-7, with a weak D call of TRBD2 (6 bases match). The trim is 5 bases for V and 2 bases for J, with a gap of 10 bases between the germline ends. The CDR3 has 13 amino acids, counting the end cysteine and phenylalanine. The CDR3 DNA has 39 bases and is translated from base 1.